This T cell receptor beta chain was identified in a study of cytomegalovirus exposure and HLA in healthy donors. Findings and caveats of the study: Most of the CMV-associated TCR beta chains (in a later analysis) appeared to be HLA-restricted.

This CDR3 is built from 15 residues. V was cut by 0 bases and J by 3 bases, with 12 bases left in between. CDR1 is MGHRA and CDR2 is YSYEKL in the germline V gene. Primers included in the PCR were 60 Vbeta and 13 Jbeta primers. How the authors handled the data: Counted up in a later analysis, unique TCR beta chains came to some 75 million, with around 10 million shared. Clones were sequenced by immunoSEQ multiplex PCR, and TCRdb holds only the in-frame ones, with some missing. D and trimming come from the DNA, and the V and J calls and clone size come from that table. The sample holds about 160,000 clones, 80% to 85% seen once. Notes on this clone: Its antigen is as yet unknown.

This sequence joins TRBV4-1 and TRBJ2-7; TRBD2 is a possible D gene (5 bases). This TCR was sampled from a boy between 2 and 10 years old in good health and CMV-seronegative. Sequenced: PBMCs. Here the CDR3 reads CASSQDPGTHYEQYF. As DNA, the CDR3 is TGCGCCAGCAGCCAAGATCCGGGAACCCACTACGAGCAGTACTTC.